The TCR beta chain under discussion was sequenced for a study of blood T cell repertoires in COVID-19. Whole-study context: Samples of COVID-19 (acute and convalescent) were obtained from the United States, Italy and Spain.

J gave up 7 bases and V 3 bases, and 9 bases lay outside the gene matches. This CDR3 is built from 15 residues. The germline V gene has CDR1 SGHRS and CDR2 YFSETQ. In the authors' methods: Amplification of reference gene primers provided the estimated nucleated cell counts. Sequencing used immunoSEQ multiplex PCR; TCRdb keeps in-frame clones, though not all of them. The V and J calls and clone size come from that table; D and trimming were worked out from the DNA. The profile shows about 64,000 clones, 70% to 90% of them singletons. The TCR was taken from a man aged 50 to 59 with active COVID-19. The chain has TRBV5-1 and TRBJ2-2; 7 nucleotides align to TRBD1. Sequencing used peripheral blood. The CDR3 nucleotides are TGCGCCAGCAGCTACCACCGACAGGGTGACGGGGAGCTGTTTTTT. Its translation is CASSYHRQGDGELFF.